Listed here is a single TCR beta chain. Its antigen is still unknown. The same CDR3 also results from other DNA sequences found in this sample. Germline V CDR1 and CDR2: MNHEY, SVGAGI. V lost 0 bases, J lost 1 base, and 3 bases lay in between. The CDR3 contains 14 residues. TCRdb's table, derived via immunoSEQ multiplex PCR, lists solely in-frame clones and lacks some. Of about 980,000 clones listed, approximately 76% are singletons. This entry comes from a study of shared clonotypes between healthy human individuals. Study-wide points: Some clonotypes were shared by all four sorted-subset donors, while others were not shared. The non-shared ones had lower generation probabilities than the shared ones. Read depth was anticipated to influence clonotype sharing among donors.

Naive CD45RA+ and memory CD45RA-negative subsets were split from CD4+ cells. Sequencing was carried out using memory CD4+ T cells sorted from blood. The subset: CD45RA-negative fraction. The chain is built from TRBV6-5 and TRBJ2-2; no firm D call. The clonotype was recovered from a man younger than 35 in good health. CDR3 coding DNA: TGTGCCAGCAGTTACTCCCGGAACACCGGGGAGCTGTTTTTT. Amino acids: CASSYSRNTGELFF.